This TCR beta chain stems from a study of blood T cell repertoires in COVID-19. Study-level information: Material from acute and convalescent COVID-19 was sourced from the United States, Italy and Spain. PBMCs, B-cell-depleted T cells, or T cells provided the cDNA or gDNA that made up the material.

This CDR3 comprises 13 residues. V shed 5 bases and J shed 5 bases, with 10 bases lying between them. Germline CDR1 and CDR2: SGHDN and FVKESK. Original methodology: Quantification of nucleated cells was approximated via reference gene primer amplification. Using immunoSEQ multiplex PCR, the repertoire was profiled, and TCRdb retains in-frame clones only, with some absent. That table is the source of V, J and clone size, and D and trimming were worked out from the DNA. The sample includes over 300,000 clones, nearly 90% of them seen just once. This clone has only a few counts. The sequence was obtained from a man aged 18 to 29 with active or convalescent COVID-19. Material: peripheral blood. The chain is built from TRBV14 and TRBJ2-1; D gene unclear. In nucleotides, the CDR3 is TGTGCCAGCAGCTACCGGGTCCACAATGAGCAGTTCTTC. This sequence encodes CASSYRVHNEQFF.